The subject of this entry is one T cell receptor beta chain. Only in-frame clones appear in the TCRdb table, and some are missing; sequencing was by immunoSEQ multiplex PCR. In the table there are tens of thousands of clones, around 94% of which are singletons. These data belong to a study of T cell changes during pregnancy in multiple sclerosis. CDR3 length equals 19 residues. Unmatched junction bases numbered 17, after V lost 3 bases and J lost 0 bases. The germline V gene has CDR1 MDHEN and CDR2 SYDVKM. The origin of this receptor is a female donor with multiple sclerosis, enrolled in a pregnancy study. The chain recombines TRBV28 with TRBJ2-7; 7 nucleotides match TRBD1. The starting material was peripheral blood, obtained in the third trimester of pregnancy. The CDR3 coding sequence is TGTGCCAGCAGTTTTAGGACAGGCATAGGTATCGGGGTCTCCTACGAGCAGTACTTC. It specifies CASSFRTGIGIGVSYEQYF. Variable domain in full (rest from reference TRBV28 and TRBJ2-7): DVKVTQSSRYLVKRTGEKVFLECVQDMDHENMFWYRQDPGLGLRLIYFSYDVKMKEKGDIPEGYSVSREKKERFSLILESASTNQTSMYLCASSFRTGIGIGVSYEQYFGPGTRLTVT.